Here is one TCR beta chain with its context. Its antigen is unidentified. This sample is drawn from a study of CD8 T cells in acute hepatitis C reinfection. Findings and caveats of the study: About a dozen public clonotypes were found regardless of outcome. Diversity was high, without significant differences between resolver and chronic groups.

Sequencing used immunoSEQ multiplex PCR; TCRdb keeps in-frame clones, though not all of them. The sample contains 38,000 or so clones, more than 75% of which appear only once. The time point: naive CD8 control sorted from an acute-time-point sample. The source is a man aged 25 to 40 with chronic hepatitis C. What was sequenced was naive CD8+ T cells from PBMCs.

CDR3 residues: CASSPSGGPSYNEQFF. CDR3 sequence (DNA): TGTGCCAGCAGCCCCAGCGGGGGGCCCTCCTACAATGAGCAGTTCTTC. J is TRBJ2-1 and V is TRBV7-9; 9 bases fit TRBD2. Germline V gives CDR1 SEHNR, CDR2 FQNEAQ (reference sequence). V was pared by 5 bases and J by 0 bases, with 5 bases of the junction left unmatched. This CDR3 region has 16 residues.